The 24 T cell receptor beta chains listed next were all sequenced from one sample in a study of blood T cell repertoires in COVID-19. Clones were sequenced by immunoSEQ multiplex PCR, and TCRdb holds only the in-frame ones, with some missing. The table records 150,000 to 200,000 clones, approximately 90% of them present only once. The sequenced sample consisted of peripheral blood. The receptor set was obtained from a woman aged 55-75 years who had recovered from COVID-19.

The CDR3 loop is CASQGRDYEQYF. CDR3 nucleotide sequence: TGTGCCAGTCAGGGTAGGGACTACGAGCAGTACTTC. This chain joins TRBV11-2 and TRBJ2-7; a possible D gene is TRBD1 (5 bases). V lost 9 bases and J 3 bases, leaving 12 bases between the germline ends. This CDR3 spans 12 amino acids. Germline V gene lookup returns CDR1 SGHAT and CDR2 FQNNGV.

The genes are TRBV5-4 and TRBJ2-5; 7 bases line up with TRBD1. V lost 4 bases and J lost 2; bases outside the gene matches: 5. The CDR3 totals 14 residues. CDR1 is SGHNT and CDR2 is YYREEE in the germline V gene (reference sequence). The CDR3 is CASSGDSLQETQYF. CDR3 sequence (DNA): TGTGCCAGCAGCGGGGACAGTCTACAAGAGACCCAGTACTTC.

This chain connects TRBV5-1 to TRBJ2-3; D ambiguous. The germline gives CDR1 SGHRS, CDR2 YFSETQ. The CDR3 runs 17 residues. The V gene lost 4 bases and the J gene lost 0 bases, with 18 bases spanning the gap. The CDR3, as DNA: TGCGCCAGCAGCGTAACCACCGGCAGGCCTAGCACAGATACGCAGTATTTT. It specifies CASSVTTGRPSTDTQYF.

The V gene is TRBV27, the J gene TRBJ2-7; tentative D call: TRBD1 (5 bases). Germline loops: CDR1 MNHEY, CDR2 SMNVEV (reference sequence). V lost 3 bases and J lost 3, with 9 bases in between. This CDR3 contains 13 residues. The CDR3 reads CASSLFRGYEQYF. CDR3 in DNA: TGTGCCAGCAGTTTGTTTAGGGGCTACGAGCAGTACTTC.

The sample holds one count of this clone. The chain carries TRBV3-1 (or the pseudogene TRBV3-2) and TRBJ2-3; 9 bases fit TRBD2. Looked up from germline, CDR1 is LGHDT and CDR2 is YNNKEL (reference sequence). CDR3 length equals 17 residues. J was trimmed by 7 bases and V by 10 bases; bases with no gene match: 21. CDR3: CATTHRGSGGSRNTQYF. For the CDR3, the DNA is TGTGCCACCACCCACCGTGGTAGCGGGGGATCCCGGAATACGCAGTATTTT.

CDR3 bases: TGCGCCAGCAGCCAAGATACCGACTGGGGGGGAATAGCATACGAGCAGTACTTC. Encoded protein: CASSQDTDWGGIAYEQYF. The V call is TRBV4-3, the J call TRBJ2-7, with TRBD2 matching 7 bases. The V gene's germline CDR1 is LGHNA and CDR2 YSLEER. The CDR3 is 18 residues long. V shed 0 bases, J shed 4 bases, and the junction held 15 bases outside the gene matches.

V is TRBV7-2 and J is TRBJ2-1; possible D gene TRBD2, 6 bases. CDR3 length equals 16 residues. Germline assignment: CDR1 SGHTA and CDR2 FQGNSA. V was clipped by 6 bases and J by 0 bases, with 15 bases between them. The CDR3 here is CASSPLRGSSYNEQFF. CDR3 in DNA: TGTGCCAGCAGTCCACTACGGGGGAGCTCCTACAATGAGCAGTTCTTC.

The chain couples TRBV24-1 to TRBJ1-2, with a possible D match to TRBD1 (5 bases). Germline CDR1 is KGHDR and CDR2 is SFDVKD. This CDR3 has 14 residues. Trimming took off 3 bases at V and 0 bases at J, with 7 bases between the two ends. The DNA of the CDR3 is TGTGCCACCAGTGATGGGGGGGCTAACTATGGCTACACCTTC. As protein: CATSDGGANYGYTF.

This clone was seen a handful of times. The V and J genes are TRBV28 and TRBJ2-7; TRBD2 aligns across 10 bases. Germline lookup yields CDR1 MDHEN and CDR2 SYDVKM. This CDR3 contains 16 residues. V lost 5 bases, J lost 2 bases, and 9 bases stayed unmatched. In nucleotides, the CDR3 is TGTGCCAGCAGTCTCAGCGGGGGGGCGAGGGCCTACGAGCAGTACTTC. It translates to CASSLSGGARAYEQYF.

The rearrangement uses TRBV5-1 and TRBJ1-4, with a weak D call TRBD1 (5 bases). This CDR3 has 14 amino acids. Trimming left V 2 bases short and J 5 bases short, with 10 bases between. The germline V gene has CDR1 SGHRS and CDR2 YFSETQ. The CDR3 reads CASSFSGVNEKLFF. CDR3 nucleotides: TGCGCCAGCAGCTTTTCGGGGGTGAATGAAAAACTGTTTTTT.

V and J are TRBV19 and TRBJ2-5, with a weak D call TRBD2 (5 bases). CDR3 length: 13 residues. Germline values: CDR1 LNHDA, CDR2 SQIVND (reference sequence). Trimming left V 7 bases short and J 5 bases short, with 14 bases between. The CDR3 loop is CASTTWGEETQYF. CDR3 DNA sequence: TGTGCCAGTACTACGTGGGGAGAGGAGACCCAGTACTTC.

The chain recombines TRBV6-5 with TRBJ1-1; perhaps TRBD1 as D (6 bases). Per the germline V gene, CDR1 is MNHEY and CDR2 is SVGAGI. The CDR3 is made up of 15 amino acids. V was shortened by 2 bases and J by 8 bases, with 18 bases between the two germline ends. The CDR3 DNA reads TGTGCCAGCAGTTACCAGACAGGCGGGCTTTCGGAAGCTTTCTTT. This codes for CASSYQTGGLSEAFF.

V and J are TRBV29-1 and TRBJ1-1; TRBD1 aligns across 9 bases. Germline trimming cut 7 bases from V and 6 bases from J; bases unmatched to any gene: 9. Germline CDR1 is SQVTM and CDR2 is ANQGSEA. The CDR3 runs to 13 residues. CDR3 in amino acids: CSADRGSRPEAFF. The DNA of the CDR3 is TGCAGCGCCGACAGGGGGAGTCGGCCTGAAGCTTTCTTT.

The chain links TRBV2 to TRBJ1-1, with TRBD1 as a possible D gene (6 bases). Trimming cost V 4 bases and J 2 bases, with 17 bases left between them. Germline values: CDR1 SNHLY, CDR2 FYNNEI. CDR3 length: 16 amino acids. The chain's CDR3 is CASSVGQGMGNTEAFF. The DNA of the CDR3 is TGTGCCAGCAGTGTCGGGCAGGGGATGGGTAACACTGAAGCTTTCTTT.

This chain connects TRBV4-1 to TRBJ1-4; tentatively, D is TRBD1 (5 bases). Per germline, CDR1 MGHRA and CDR2 YSYEKL. Trimming removed 6 bases at V and 5 bases at J, with 10 bases between. The CDR3 consists of 13 residues. The CDR3 spells CASRGAGNEKLFF. In DNA, the CDR3 is TGCGCCAGCAGAGGGGCGGGGAATGAAAAACTGTTTTTT.

The J gene is TRBJ2-3, the V gene TRBV6-5; 12 positions agree with TRBD2. In germline, CDR1 is MNHEY, CDR2 SVGAGI. V lost 7 bases, J lost 4 bases, and 6 bases stayed unmatched. The CDR3 spans 15 residues. CDR3 sequence: CASTSGGAGPDTQYF. The CDR3 bases are TGTGCCAGCACTAGCGGGGGGGCCGGCCCAGATACGCAGTATTTT.

Remarks on this clone: One end of the junction varies from germline; a read error may be responsible. The rearrangement joins TRBV5-6 to TRBJ2-3, with D maybe TRBD2 (6 bases). The CDR3 extends over 12 amino acids. Germline V lookup: CDR1 SGHDT, CDR2 YYEEEE. CDR3 coding DNA: TGTGCCAACAGCCGCCGGGGGGATACGCAGTATTTT. This encodes CANSRRGDTQYF.

The V call is TRBV4-2, the J call TRBJ1-6; 7 bases align to TRBD1. The junction had 3 bases not matched to a gene; V was cut back by 0 bases and J by 7 bases. Germline CDR1 is LGHNA and CDR2 is YNFKEQ. The CDR3 totals 15 residues. The CDR3 DNA follows: TGTGCCAGCAGCCAAGAGACAGGGAAGAATTCACCCCTCCACTTT. It specifies CASSQETGKNSPLHF.

The J gene is TRBJ1-6, the V gene TRBV28; D is perhaps TRBD1 (5 bases). Germline-derived CDR1 and CDR2 are MDHEN and SYDVKM. V was clipped by 4 bases and J by 0 bases, with 16 bases between them. This CDR3 region has 18 residues. Written as DNA, the CDR3 is TGTGCCAGCAGTTCCCCACGAGACAGTAGCTCCTATAATTCACCCCTCCACTTT. Amino acids: CASSSPRDSSSYNSPLHF. Full variable domain (remainder filled in from reference TRBV28 and TRBJ1-6): DVKVTQSSRYLVKRTGEKVFLECVQDMDHENMFWYRQDPGLGLRLIYFSYDVKMKEKGDIPEGYSVSREKKERFSLILESASTNQTSMYLCASSSPRDSSSYNSPLHFGNGTRLTVT.

The sample holds one count of this clone. The CDR3 DNA sequence: TGTGCCAGCCGGACAGGGGGAGGCACTAATGAAAAACTGTTTTTT. Amino acid sequence: CASRTGGGTNEKLFF. V is TRBV6-5 and J is TRBJ1-4; TRBD1 agrees at 10 bases. There are 15 residues in the CDR3. V lost 8 bases to trimming and J lost 2 bases; unmatched junction nucleotides: 5. Germline V gene lookup returns CDR1 MNHEY and CDR2 SVGAGI.

The gene calls are TRBV5-1 and TRBJ1-1, with D hard to call. CDR3 length equals 15 residues. Trimming left V 4 bases short and J 1 base short, with 14 bases between. From germline, CDR1 is SGHRS and CDR2 YFSETQ. In DNA form, the CDR3 reads TGCGCCAGCAGCCCAACACAATACCAGAACACTGAAGCTTTCTTT. It translates to CASSPTQYQNTEAFF.

The chain carries TRBV3-1 (or the pseudogene TRBV3-2) and TRBJ1-3; D is unresolved. The germline gives CDR1 LGHDT, CDR2 YNNKEL (reference sequence). CDR3 length equals 12 residues. V was trimmed by 4 bases and J by 4 bases, leaving 5 bases between them. CDR3 amino acids: CASSPIGNTIYF. DNA of the CDR3: TGTGCCAGCAGCCCTATCGGAAACACCATATATTTT.

The V and J genes are TRBV28 and TRBJ1-2; D possibly corresponds to TRBD1 (6 bases). In germline, CDR1 is MDHEN, CDR2 SYDVKM. V was pared by 6 bases and J by 5 bases, with 13 bases between. CDR3 length: 13 amino acids. CDR3 residues: CASSLGGDYGYTF. Written as DNA, the CDR3 is TGTGCCAGCAGCCTAGGGGGGGATTATGGCTACACCTTC.

The chain joins TRBV7-2 to TRBJ2-1, with TRBD2 as a possible D gene (6 bases). Germline V CDR1 and CDR2: SGHTA, FQGNSA. Trimming pared 5 bases from V and 0 bases from J, leaving 17 bases between. CDR3 length: 17 amino acids. CDR3 in DNA: TGTGCCAGCAGCCCGCACCGGGACTTCCTCTCCTACAATGAGCAGTTCTTC. This gives the protein CASSPHRDFLSYNEQFF.